This entry concerns a single T cell receptor (beta chain). The antigen remains undetermined. The sorted conventional CD4+ T cells were CD25-low and CD127-high, with genomic DNA sequenced. This sample is part of a study of regulatory and conventional T cells in RAG deficiency. Regarding the study as a whole: RAG-deficient patients showed markedly lower Shannon entropy and higher Simpson indices than control T-cell subsets. Omenn CD25-high CD127-low cells may be activated cells, not true Tregs. Omenn patients showed >75% Treg-Tconv overlap and shorter CDR3 lengths.

Sequencing was performed with immunoSEQ multiplex PCR; in TCRdb, only in-frame clones are kept and a portion is missing. The sample lists over 45,000 clones, about 90% occurring once. This CDR3 has 16 residues. Germline V gene lookup returns CDR1 SEHNR and CDR2 FQNEAQ (reference sequence). V lost 4 bases to trimming and J lost 0 bases, with 15 bases between them. Separately, the same data were catalogued under a study of regulatory T cells. That source adds: Amplification used 52 TRBV primers and 13 TRBJ primers. Skewed V and J usage and few unique V-J pairs marked patient repertoires, most in Tregs.

The sample consisted of CD4+ effector T cells sorted from blood. The TCR sequence derives from a human donor in good health. The chain carries TRBV7-9 and TRBJ1-1, with D perhaps TRBD1 (6 bases). The CDR3 region is CASSSGALWMNTEAFF. The CDR3 DNA reads TGTGCCAGCAGCTCGGGGGCGTTATGGATGAACACTGAAGCTTTCTTT.